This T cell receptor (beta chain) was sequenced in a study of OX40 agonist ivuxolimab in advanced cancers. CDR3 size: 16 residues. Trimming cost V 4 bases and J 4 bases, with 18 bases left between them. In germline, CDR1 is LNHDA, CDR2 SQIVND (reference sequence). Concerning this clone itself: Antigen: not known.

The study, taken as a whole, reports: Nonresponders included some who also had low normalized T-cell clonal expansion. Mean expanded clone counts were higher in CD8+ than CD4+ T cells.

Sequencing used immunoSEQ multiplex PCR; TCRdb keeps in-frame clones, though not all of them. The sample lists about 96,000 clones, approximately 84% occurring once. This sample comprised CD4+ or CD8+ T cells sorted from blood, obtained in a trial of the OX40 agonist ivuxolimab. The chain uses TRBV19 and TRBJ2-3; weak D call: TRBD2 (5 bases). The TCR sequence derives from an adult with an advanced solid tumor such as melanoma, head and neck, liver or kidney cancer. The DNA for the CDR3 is TGTGCCAGTAGTACCGACTTTAGTGGGAGTTCAGATACGCAGTATTTT. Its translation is CASSTDFSGSSDTQYF.